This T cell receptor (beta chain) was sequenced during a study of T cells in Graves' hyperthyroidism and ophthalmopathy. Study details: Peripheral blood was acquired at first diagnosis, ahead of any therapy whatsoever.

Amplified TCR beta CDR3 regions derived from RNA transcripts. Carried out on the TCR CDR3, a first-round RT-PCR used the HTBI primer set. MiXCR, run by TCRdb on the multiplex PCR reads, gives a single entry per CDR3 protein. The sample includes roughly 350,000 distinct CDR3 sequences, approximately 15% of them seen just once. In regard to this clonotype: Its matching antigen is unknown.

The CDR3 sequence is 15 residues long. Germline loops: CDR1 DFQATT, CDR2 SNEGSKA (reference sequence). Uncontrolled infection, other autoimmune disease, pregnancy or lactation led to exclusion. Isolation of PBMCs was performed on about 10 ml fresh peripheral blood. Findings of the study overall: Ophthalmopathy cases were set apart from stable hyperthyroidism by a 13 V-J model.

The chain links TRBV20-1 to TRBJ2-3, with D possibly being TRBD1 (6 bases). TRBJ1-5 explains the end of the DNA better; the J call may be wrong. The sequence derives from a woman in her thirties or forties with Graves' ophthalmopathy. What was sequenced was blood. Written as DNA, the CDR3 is TGCAGTGCTAGCCAGCGGGGGGGCCGTGCAGATACGCAGCATTTT. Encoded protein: CSASQRGGRADTQHF.